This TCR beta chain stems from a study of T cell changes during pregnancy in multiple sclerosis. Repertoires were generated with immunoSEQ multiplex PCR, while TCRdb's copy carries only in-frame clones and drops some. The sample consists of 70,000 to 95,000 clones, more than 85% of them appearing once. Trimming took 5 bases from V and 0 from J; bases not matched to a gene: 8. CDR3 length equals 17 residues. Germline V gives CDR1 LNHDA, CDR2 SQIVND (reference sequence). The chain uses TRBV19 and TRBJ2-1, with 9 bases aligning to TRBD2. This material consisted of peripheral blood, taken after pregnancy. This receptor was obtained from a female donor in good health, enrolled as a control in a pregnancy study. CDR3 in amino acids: CASSRASGASSYNEQFF. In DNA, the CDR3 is TGTGCCAGTAGTCGGGCTAGCGGGGCGAGCTCCTACAATGAGCAGTTCTTC.